What follows are 22 T cell receptor beta chains derived from one specimen sequenced in a study of shared clonotypes between healthy human individuals. Some clones are missing from TCRdb's copy, which holds only in-frame ones; the method was immunoSEQ multiplex PCR. The table lists approximately 700,000 clones, 73% of them singletons, with around 1.7% in the top ten. Sequenced material: memory CD4+ T cells sorted from blood. Subset here: CD45RA-negative fraction. The receptors here all came from a woman in her 30s in good health.

The chain uses TRBV7-6 and TRBJ1-5; maybe TRBD1 (6 bases). V was cut by 5 bases and J by 1 base, with 18 bases left in between. The CDR3 length is 17 residues. Germline loops: CDR1 SGHVS, CDR2 FNYEAQ. CDR3 DNA sequence: TGTGCCAGCAGCCCCGAGAGTAGGGGGGTGAGCAATCAGCCCCAGCATTTT. Its protein is CASSPESRGVSNQPQHF.

In this sample, this clone turned up many times. V gene TRBV28 combines with J gene TRBJ1-5; the D is unclear. Per germline, CDR1 MDHEN and CDR2 SYDVKM. The CDR3 is 13 amino acids. The ends were cut back, 7 bases at V and 7 bases at J, with 14 bases in the middle. CDR3: CASTTSSAQPQHF. CDR3 sequence (DNA): TGTGCCAGCACCACCTCCTCAGCGCAGCCCCAGCATTTT.

This clone was counted only a few times. J is TRBJ2-7 and V is TRBV27, with TRBD1 matching 7 bases. This CDR3 has 15 amino acids. V gave up 5 bases and J gave up 0 bases; unmatched junction bases: 7. Germline lookup yields CDR1 MNHEY and CDR2 SMNVEV (reference sequence). The CDR3 spells CASSKQGSLSYEQYF. CDR3 DNA sequence: TGTGCCAGCAGTAAACAGGGGTCCCTCTCCTACGAGCAGTACTTC.

The genes are TRBV27 and TRBJ1-5; D gene ambiguous. The CDR3 sequence is 14 residues long. Germline V gene data show CDR1 as MNHEY and CDR2 as SMNVEV (reference sequence). Trimming stripped 3 bases from V and 3 bases from J, with 9 bases between. CDR3 in amino acids: CASSFVGNNQPQHF. CDR3 nucleotides: TGTGCCAGCAGTTTCGTAGGGAACAATCAGCCCCAGCATTTT.

The V and J genes are TRBV27 and TRBJ2-7, with TRBD1 as a possible D gene (6 bases). Trimming pared 6 bases from V and 1 base from J, leaving 13 bases between. Germline lookup yields CDR1 MNHEY and CDR2 SMNVEV (reference sequence). The CDR3 has 14 residues. In DNA form, the CDR3 reads TGTGCCAGCAGGGCATACAGGGAATCCTACGAGCAGTACTTC. Its translation is CASRAYRESYEQYF.

This clone was observed a handful of times. The V call is TRBV11-1, the J call TRBJ2-5; D is ambiguous. The CDR3 spans 13 residues. The V end lost 2 bases, the J end lost 2 bases, and 6 bases lay between the germline ends. Germline-derived CDR1 and CDR2 are SGHAT and FQDESV (reference sequence). This CDR3 is CASSLQTQETQYF. The DNA for the CDR3 is TGTGCCAGCAGCTTACAGACTCAAGAGACCCAGTACTTC.

For the CDR3, the DNA is TGTGCCACCAGCAGAGACATCTCTACGGGCTTTGGCTACACCTTC. Translation gives CATSRDISTGFGYTF. This chain links TRBV15 with TRBJ1-2; D not resolved. Germline lookup yields CDR1 LNHNV and CDR2 YYDKDF (reference sequence). V lost 0 bases and J lost 7, with 15 bases in between. CDR3 size: 15 residues.

This clone was seen a few times. The V call is TRBV5-6, the J call TRBJ2-2; 9 nucleotides align to TRBD2. Germline values: CDR1 SGHDT, CDR2 YYEEEE. With V trimmed by 5 bases and J by 3 bases, 5 bases remained unmatched. The CDR3 is 15 amino acids. CDR3 loop: CASRTSGQYTGELFF. CDR3 sequence (DNA): TGTGCCAGCAGGACTAGCGGACAATACACCGGGGAGCTGTTTTTT.

This clone has more than one count but fewer than ten. The same CDR3 also results from other DNA sequences found in this sample. The J gene is TRBJ2-5, the V gene TRBV7-2, with D perhaps being TRBD1 or TRBD2 (6 bases each). This CDR3 has 13 amino acids. Trimming pared 1 base from V and 5 bases from J, leaving 8 bases between. Per the germline V gene, CDR1 is SGHTA and CDR2 is FQGNSA. The CDR3 sequence: CASSLEGGETQYF. Here the CDR3 DNA reads TGTGCCAGCAGCTTAGAAGGGGGGGAGACCCAGTACTTC.

The sample holds one count of this clone. The chain is built from TRBV5-1 and TRBJ2-1; 7 nucleotides line up with TRBD1. V shed 0 bases, J shed 3 bases, and the junction held 3 bases outside the gene matches. CDR1 SGHRS and CDR2 YFSETQ come from the germline V gene. The CDR3 covers 15 residues. The CDR3 DNA follows: TGCGCCAGCAGCTTGGAGGGACAGAACTACAATGAGCAGTTCTTC. Translated, it gives CASSLEGQNYNEQFF.

With regard to this clone: The same CDR3 arises from other DNA sequences in this sample as well. J is TRBJ2-3 and V is TRBV19; 10 bases match TRBD2. J lost 4 bases, V lost 4 bases, and 2 bases had no gene match. CDR1 and CDR2 (germline): LNHDA, SQIVND (reference sequence). CDR3 size: 14 residues. The CDR3 is CASSTSGRADTQYF. In nucleotides, the CDR3 is TGTGCCAGTAGTACGAGCGGGAGGGCAGATACGCAGTATTTT.

This clone was seen ten or more times. CDR3: CASSVQGGSYNEQFF. The DNA of the CDR3 is TGTGCCAGCAGTGTACAGGGCGGCTCCTACAATGAGCAGTTCTTC. The chain has TRBV6-1 and TRBJ2-1; D is perhaps TRBD1 (6 bases). Trimming shortened V by 4 bases and J by 0 bases, and 10 bases separated the two germline ends. The CDR3 is made up of 15 amino acids. CDR1 is MNHNS, CDR2 SASEGT, per germline.

J is TRBJ2-6 and V is TRBV5-1; D is possibly TRBD1 (5 bases). Germline V gives CDR1 SGHRS, CDR2 YFSETQ. This CDR3 contains 15 residues. The V end was cut by 4 bases, the J end by 2 bases, with 10 bases between. CDR3 in DNA: TGCGCCAGCAGCCTAGACAGCGCTGGGGCCAACGTCCTGACTTTC. It yields the protein CASSLDSAGANVLTF.

This clone was picked up one time. This rearrangement joins TRBV5-1 to TRBJ1-5; TRBD1 is a possible D gene (5 bases). This CDR3 spans 15 amino acids. CDR1 is SGHRS and CDR2 is YFSETQ in the germline V gene. V dropped 7 bases and J dropped 3 bases, with 17 bases sitting between them. CDR3 nucleotide sequence: TGCGCCAGCCGGACCGGGTGGGGGGACAATCAGCCCCAGCATTTT. It encodes CASRTGWGDNQPQHF.

The chain combines TRBV7-9 with TRBJ2-2, with D possibly being TRBD1 or TRBD2 (5 bases each). The CDR3 has 17 residues. Deletions cut 0 bases from V and 7 bases from J, with 18 bases between. Germline V gene sequence: CDR1 SEHNR, CDR2 FQNEAQ (reference sequence). For the CDR3, the DNA is TGTGCCAGCAGCTTAGCCCCAGGGACCCCTGGGGGCGGGGAGCTGTTTTTT. The encoded protein is CASSLAPGTPGGGELFF. The whole variable domain, filled in from reference TRBV7-9 and TRBJ2-2, reads DTGVSQNPRHKITKRGQNVTFRCDPISEHNRLYWYRQTLGQGPEFLTYFQNEAQLEKSRLLSDRFSAERPKGSFSTLEIQRTEQGDSAMYLCASSLAPGTPGGGELFFGEGSRLTVL.

The chain joins TRBV27 to TRBJ2-7, with a tentative D call TRBD2 (7 bases). V shed 0 bases and J shed 2 bases, with 17 bases lying between them. The CDR3 is 17 amino acids. CDR1 MNHEY and CDR2 SMNVEV come from the germline V gene (reference sequence). The CDR3 protein is CASSLSFRGAETYEQYF. The CDR3 nucleotides are TGTGCCAGCAGTTTATCGTTCCGGGGGGCGGAAACCTACGAGCAGTACTTC.

The chain combines TRBV6-1 with TRBJ1-5, with D maybe TRBD1 (5 bases). The CDR3 consists of 13 residues. CDR1 MNHNS and CDR2 SASEGT come from the germline V gene. V shed 7 bases and J shed 5 bases, with 12 bases lying between them. The CDR3 sequence is CASKRDGYQPQHF. CDR3 nucleotide sequence: TGTGCCAGCAAACGGGACGGCTATCAGCCCCAGCATTTT.

The gene calls are TRBV28 and TRBJ2-1; 11 bases map to TRBD2. There are 15 residues in the CDR3. Germline assignment: CDR1 MDHEN and CDR2 SYDVKM. V was clipped by 6 bases and J by 5 bases; unmatched bases: 6. CDR3 residues: CASSRGTSGDNEQFF. In DNA form, the CDR3 reads TGTGCCAGCAGCCGCGGGACTAGCGGAGACAATGAGCAGTTCTTC.

The V call is TRBV28, the J call TRBJ2-5; possible D gene TRBD2, 5 bases. Germline V gene sequence: CDR1 MDHEN, CDR2 SYDVKM. Trimming removed 2 bases from V and 5 bases from J, with 12 bases in between. CDR3 length equals 14 residues. CDR3 region: CASSLMDRGETQYF. The CDR3 region has the DNA TGTGCCAGCAGTTTAATGGACCGAGGGGAGACCCAGTACTTC. Full variable domain (remainder filled in from reference TRBV28 and TRBJ2-5): DVKVTQSSRYLVKRTGEKVFLECVQDMDHENMFWYRQDPGLGLRLIYFSYDVKMKEKGDIPEGYSVSREKKERFSLILESASTNQTSMYLCASSLMDRGETQYFGPGTRLLVL.

This chain connects TRBV27 to TRBJ1-1, with unresolved D. V gave up 7 bases and J gave up 0 bases, with 12 bases separating them. The CDR3 runs to 14 residues. The germline CDR1 and CDR2 sequences are MNHEY and SMNVEV (reference sequence). The CDR3 DNA sequence: TGTGCCAGCACCAAGGTGGGAGTGAACACTGAAGCTTTCTTT. This gives the protein CASTKVGVNTEAFF.

This CDR3 reads CASRPGGVTYEQYF. DNA of the CDR3: TGTGCCAGCAGGCCAGGGGGCGTTACCTACGAGCAGTACTTC. V is TRBV28 and J is TRBJ2-7; TRBD1 matches 8 bases. The CDR3 covers 14 residues. CDR1 and CDR2 from the germline V gene are MDHEN and SYDVKM. Germline trimming cut 6 bases from V and 2 bases from J; bases unmatched to any gene: 6.

The J gene is TRBJ2-1, the V gene TRBV9, with 7 nucleotides matching TRBD2. The V gene end was trimmed by 0 bases and the J gene end by 15 bases; junction bases not matched to a gene: 6. The CDR3 is made up of 12 amino acids. CDR1 SGDLS and CDR2 YYNGEE come from the germline V gene. CDR3 region: CASSVGGTTPFF. CDR3 bases: TGTGCCAGCAGCGTAGGGGGGACTACCCCGTTCTTC.